The T cell receptor beta chain described here comes from a study of T cells in Graves' hyperthyroidism and ophthalmopathy. Study observations and caveats: In the blood, most expanded thyroid clonotypes above 0.001 appeared as well.

This clonotype has just a few counts. Its antigen is undetermined. V shed 2 bases, J shed 3 bases, and the junction held 11 bases outside the gene matches. The CDR3 sequence is 17 residues long. Amplified TCR beta CDR3 regions derived from RNA transcripts. First-round RT-PCR of the TCR CDR3 relied on the HTBI primer set. TCRdb re-called the multiplex PCR reads through MiXCR, storing one row per CDR3 protein. The data show 450,000 to 700,000 distinct CDR3 sequences, about 43% seen once. The chain carries TRBV12-3 or TRBV12-4 and TRBJ2-7; 9 nucleotides line up with TRBD1. This clonotype originated in a woman between 18 and 30 years old with Graves' hyperthyroidism. The sample was peripheral blood or thyroid tissue (not recorded which). For the CDR3, the DNA is TGTGCCAGCAGTTTACGACAAACCGGGACAGGGTACTACGAGCAGTACTTC. This gives the protein CASSLRQTGTGYYEQYF.